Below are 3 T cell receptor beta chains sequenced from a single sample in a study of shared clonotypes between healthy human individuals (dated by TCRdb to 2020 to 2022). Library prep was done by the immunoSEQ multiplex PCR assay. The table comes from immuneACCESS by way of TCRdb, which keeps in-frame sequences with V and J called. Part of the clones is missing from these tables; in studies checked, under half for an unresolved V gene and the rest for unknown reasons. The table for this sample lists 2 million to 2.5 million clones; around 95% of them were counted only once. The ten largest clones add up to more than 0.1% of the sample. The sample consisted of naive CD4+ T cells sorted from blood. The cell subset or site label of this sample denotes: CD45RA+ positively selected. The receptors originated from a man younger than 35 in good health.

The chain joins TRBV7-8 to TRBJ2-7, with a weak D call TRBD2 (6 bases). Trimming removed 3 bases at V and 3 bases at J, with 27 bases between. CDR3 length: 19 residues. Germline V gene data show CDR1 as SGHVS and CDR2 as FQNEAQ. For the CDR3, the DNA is TGTGCCAGCAGCTTGGAGGGGACGATCAATGGGTCCCCCTACTACGAGCAGTACTTC. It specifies CASSLEGTINGSPYYEQYF.

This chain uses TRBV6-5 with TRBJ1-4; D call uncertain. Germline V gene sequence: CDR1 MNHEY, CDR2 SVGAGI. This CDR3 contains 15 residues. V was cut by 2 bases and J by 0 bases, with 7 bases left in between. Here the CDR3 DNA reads TGTGCCAGCAGTTACGGACGCACAACTAATGAAAAACTGTTTTTT. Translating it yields CASSYGRTTNEKLFF.

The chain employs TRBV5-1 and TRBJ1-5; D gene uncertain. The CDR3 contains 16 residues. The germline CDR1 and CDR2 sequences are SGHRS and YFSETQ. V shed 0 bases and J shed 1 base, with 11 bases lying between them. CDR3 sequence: CASSLDGMGSNQPQHF. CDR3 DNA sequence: TGCGCCAGCAGCTTGGATGGGATGGGGAGCAATCAGCCCCAGCATTTT.